Included here is one T cell receptor (beta chain) sequence, with context. Unique molecular identifiers were linked by the library to individual cDNA molecules. TCRdb reanalysed the RACE reads using MiXCR and keeps one entry per CDR3 protein. The table records around 110,000 distinct CDR3 sequences, around an eighth of them present only once. This entry belongs to a study of human T cells and chemical hapten exposure. At the level of the study: For sensitization, 2% DPC was applied to a roughly 2 cm by roughly 2 cm patch of upper inner arm skin.

Time point in this sample: patch test 1, 2 weeks after DPC sensitization. Treatment specified: therapeutic diphenylcyclopropenone sensitization with weekly scalp DPC. Only after blood had been drawn was each patch test applied. Sequencing used whole blood, obtained in connection with sensitization to the hapten diphenylcyclopropenone (DPC). The clonotype was recovered from a woman aged 45-65 years with alopecia areata. Some clones in this sample may be carry-over from other donors' samples.

The CDR3 coding sequence is TGCAGCGCCTGTACAGGGTTCACTGAAGCTTTCTTT. This codes for CSACTGFTEAFF. The chain links TRBV29-1 to TRBJ1-1; D may be TRBD1 (6 bases). This CDR3 is 12 amino acids long. Germline values: CDR1 SQVTM, CDR2 ANQGSEA. Trimming cost V 7 bases and J 4 bases, with 13 bases left between them.